These 16 T cell receptor beta chains originate from one sample sequenced in a study of blood T cell repertoires in COVID-19. Clones were sequenced by immunoSEQ multiplex PCR, and TCRdb holds only the in-frame ones, with some missing. The table includes about 150,000 clones, around 85% detected once. The specimen sequenced was PBMCs or T cells enriched from blood (not recorded which). These receptors all stem from a man aged 45 to 65 who had recovered from COVID-19.

This sequence joins TRBV21-1 and TRBJ1-3; the table assigns TRBD1, which was not confirmed against the DNA. TRBV21-1 is tagged as a pseudogene. This CDR3 spans 16 amino acids. In DNA form, the CDR3 reads TGTGCCAGCAGCAAATGGGACAGAAACTCTGGAAACACCATATATTTT. Translated, it gives CASSKWDRNSGNTIYF.

The chain combines TRBV7-8 with TRBJ2-3, with 9 nucleotides matching TRBD2. The CDR3 is made up of 17 amino acids. After removal of 2 bases from V and 2 bases from J, the junction contained 8 bases not matched to a gene. Germline CDR1 and CDR2: SGHVS and FQNEAQ. The CDR3 bases are TGTGCCAGCAGCTTACAGCCTAGCGGGGCATCCACAGATACGCAGTATTTT. Its translation is CASSLQPSGASTDTQYF.

The gene calls are TRBV6-6 and TRBJ2-3; 7 nucleotides align to TRBD2. The CDR3 has 13 residues. CDR1 is MNHNY, CDR2 SVGAGI, per germline (reference sequence). The V and J ends lost 8 bases and 1 base, in that order; junction bases with no gene match: 3. CDR3 sequence: CASGDYGTDTQYF. Written as DNA, the CDR3 is TGTGCCAGCGGGGACTACGGCACAGATACGCAGTATTTT.

V and J are TRBV5-1 and TRBJ2-2, with 7 bases fitting TRBD1. Germline lookup yields CDR1 SGHRS and CDR2 YFSETQ. Trimming took 6 bases from V and 0 from J; bases not matched to a gene: 8. This CDR3 comprises 16 residues. CDR3 nucleotides: TGCGCCAGCACCCTTGGGACAGCCGCGAACACCGGGGAGCTGTTTTTT. Protein sequence: CASTLGTAANTGELFF. The full variable domain, in which reference TRBV5-1 and TRBJ2-2 provide the parts outside the CDR3, is KAGVTQTPRYLIKTRGQQVTLSCSPISGHRSVSWYQQTPGQGLQFLFEYFSETQRNKGNFPGRFSGRQFSNSRSEMNVSTLELGDSALYLCASTLGTAANTGELFFGEGSRLTVL.

The genes are TRBV30 and TRBJ2-7, with TRBD1 identical over 8 bases. CDR1 and CDR2 from the germline V gene are GTSNPN and SVGIG (reference sequence). CDR3 length: 13 amino acids. V shed 6 bases, J shed 0 bases, and the junction held 4 bases outside the gene matches. The CDR3 region is CACDRGSSYEQYF. The CDR3 DNA is TGTGCCTGCGACAGGGGAAGCTCCTACGAGCAGTACTTC.

The V and J genes are TRBV28 and TRBJ1-1; 9 nucleotides match TRBD1. V trimming: 6 bases; J trimming: 8 bases; junction bases outside the gene matches: 4. The CDR3 is 12 amino acids. Germline lookup yields CDR1 MDHEN and CDR2 SYDVKM. CDR3 residues: CASRGTGLEAFF. CDR3 bases: TGTGCCAGCAGGGGGACAGGGCTCGAAGCTTTCTTT.

The rearrangement links TRBV7-9 to TRBJ2-3, with a weak D call TRBD2 (7 bases). V was pared by 3 bases and J by 3 bases, with 13 bases between. The CDR3 loop spans 15 amino acids. Germline-derived CDR1 and CDR2 are SEHNR and FQNEAQ (reference sequence). The DNA of the CDR3 is TGTGCCAGCAGCTTTAGGGGGGGCAAGACAGATACGCAGTATTTT. Its translation is CASSFRGGKTDTQYF.

The chain uses TRBV9 and TRBJ2-7, with D perhaps TRBD2 (5 bases). The V gene's germline CDR1 is SGDLS and CDR2 YYNGEE. The CDR3 covers 13 residues. The V end lost 0 bases, the J end lost 7 bases, and 11 bases lay between the germline ends. The CDR3 here is CASSVDPPGEQYF. In DNA, the CDR3 is TGTGCCAGCAGCGTAGACCCTCCGGGAGAGCAGTACTTC.

This chain connects TRBV4-1 to TRBJ1-5, with D unresolved. The germline V and J ends were trimmed by 3 bases and 0 bases, with 12 bases remaining between them. Germline V gene lookup returns CDR1 MGHRA and CDR2 YSYEKL. The length of the CDR3 is 16 residues. CDR3 DNA sequence: TGCGCCAGCAGCCAGACCCCGGGAAATAGCAATCAGCCCCAGCATTTT. This sequence encodes CASSQTPGNSNQPQHF.

This chain links TRBV10-1 with TRBJ2-7, with 9 bases identical to TRBD2. CDR1 and CDR2 from the germline V gene are WNHNN and SYGVQD (reference sequence). Unmatched junction bases numbered 7, after V lost 0 bases and J lost 10 bases. The CDR3 is 14 amino acids. The CDR3: CASSESPASGEQYF. The DNA for the CDR3 is TGCGCCAGCAGTGAGTCGCCGGCTAGCGGGGAACAGTACTTC.

This sequence joins TRBV19 and TRBJ1-4; maybe TRBD1 (5 bases). This CDR3 contains 15 residues. Trimming removed 3 bases from V and 7 bases from J, with 15 bases in between. The germline gives CDR1 LNHDA, CDR2 SQIVND (reference sequence). CDR3 coding DNA: TGTGCCAGTAGTATCGGGTCAGGGTCGGTTGAAAAACTGTTTTTT. Its protein is CASSIGSGSVEKLFF.

This clone was seen a handful of times. The chain employs TRBV7-9 and TRBJ2-6; TRBD1 might be the D (5 bases). The CDR3 totals 16 residues. V gave up 1 base and J gave up 3 bases, with 10 bases separating them. The germline V gene encodes CDR1 SEHNR and CDR2 FQNEAQ (reference sequence). DNA of the CDR3: TGTGCCAGCAGCTTAGACAGGATCTATGGGGCCAACGTCCTGACTTTC. Protein sequence: CASSLDRIYGANVLTF.

In nucleotides, the CDR3 is TGTGCCAGCAGTTACGGACAGGGTGGCTACACCTTC. This codes for CASSYGQGGYTF. This chain uses TRBV28 with TRBJ1-2, with 8 bases aligning to TRBD1. CDR1 is MDHEN, CDR2 SYDVKM, per germline. This CDR3 is 12 amino acids long. The V gene end was trimmed by 4 bases and the J gene end by 7 bases; junction bases not matched to a gene: 2.

The gene calls are TRBV7-9 and TRBJ2-1; no clear D. Germline V gene sequence: CDR1 SEHNR, CDR2 FQNEAQ (reference sequence). V lost 1 base to trimming and J lost 3 bases, with 7 bases between them. The CDR3 is 14 amino acids. The CDR3 nucleotides are TGTGCCAGCAGCTTAGGTCTCAGCTACAATGAGCAGTTCTTC. It is translated as CASSLGLSYNEQFF.

This sequence joins TRBV5-1 and TRBJ1-6; 10 bases line up with TRBD1. The germline V gene encodes CDR1 SGHRS and CDR2 YFSETQ. Unmatched junction bases numbered 3, after V lost 2 bases and J lost 7 bases. The CDR3 is 15 residues long. CDR3 protein: CASSFTGQGNSPLHF. The CDR3 bases are TGCGCCAGCAGCTTTACGGGACAGGGGAATTCACCCCTCCACTTT.

This chain links TRBV6-5 with TRBJ1-4; D not resolved. Germline V lookup: CDR1 MNHEY, CDR2 SVGAGI. This CDR3 has 13 amino acids. Trimming took 7 bases from V and 0 from J, leaving 6 bases between them. The CDR3 here is CASIYATNEKLFF. The CDR3 DNA reads as TGTGCCAGCATCTATGCAACTAATGAAAAACTGTTTTTT.